These 19 T cell receptor beta chains were sequenced from one sample in a study of T cells in Graves' hyperthyroidism and ophthalmopathy. RNA transcripts were the template for amplifying TCR beta CDR3 regions. TCR CDR3 underwent first-round RT-PCR with the HTBI primer set. MiXCR, run by TCRdb on the multiplex PCR reads, gives a single entry per CDR3 protein. The sample records roughly 500,000 distinct CDR3 sequences, about 45% being singletons. Material for sequencing was peripheral blood or thyroid tissue (not recorded which). The receptors shown here come from an adult woman with Graves' disease, either hyperthyroidism or ophthalmopathy (not recorded which).

Points on this clonotype: A much larger clone sits a single nucleotide away, making a read error possible. V is TRBV4-1 and J is TRBJ1-4; TRBD1 might be the D (5 bases). Germline CDR1 MGHRA, CDR2 YSYEKL. V lost 3 bases, J lost 6 bases, and 17 bases lay in between. This CDR3 is 16 amino acids long. In nucleotides, the CDR3 is TGCGCCAGCAGCCATTCCTTACGGGACGCTTATGAAAAACTGTTTTTT. Translation gives CASSHSLRDAYEKLFF.

The table lists this clonotype with many counts. The chain is built from TRBV9 and TRBJ2-7; D is undetermined. The length of the CDR3 is 15 residues. The V and J ends lost 4 bases and 3 bases respectively, with 17 bases between them. Per the germline V gene, CDR1 is SGDLS and CDR2 is YYNGEE. CDR3 loop: CASSTFTLFCYEQYF. The DNA of the CDR3 is TGTGCCAGCAGCACGTTTACGCTCTTTTGCTACGAGCAGTACTTC.

This clonotype was counted a single time. The chain links TRBV19 to TRBJ1-2, with D perhaps matching TRBD1 (6 bases). V was trimmed by 4 bases and J by 3 bases, leaving 9 bases between them. CDR1 and CDR2 from the germline V gene are LNHDA and SQIVND (reference sequence). The CDR3 contains 13 residues. CDR3 DNA: TGTGCCAGTAGTAGGGGGGCTGACTATGGCTACACCTTC. Residues: CASSRGADYGYTF.

The rearrangement uses TRBV12-3 or TRBV12-4 and TRBJ2-7; no clear D. The ends were cut back, 6 bases at V and 6 bases at J, with 18 bases in the middle. The CDR3 has 14 residues. Written as DNA, the CDR3 is TGTGCCAGCAGCAAAGACGGCGTTGATGCCGAGCAGTACTTC. Protein: CASSKDGVDAEQYF.

This clonotype occurred many times. This rearrangement joins TRBV29-1 to TRBJ2-6; 8 bases agree with TRBD1. CDR1 and CDR2 (germline): SQVTM, ANQGSEA. The CDR3 length is 15 residues. V gave up 5 bases and J gave up 3 bases; unmatched junction bases: 6. The CDR3 coding sequence is TGCAGCGTTCTTTACAGGGGGTTTGGGGCCAACGTCCTGACTTTC. As protein: CSVLYRGFGANVLTF.

The sample holds many counts of this clonotype. CDR3 sequence reads: CSATNGDFYEQYF. The DNA of the CDR3 is TGCAGTGCTACGAACGGGGATTTCTACGAGCAGTACTTC. The rearrangement links TRBV20-1 to TRBJ2-7, with D perhaps TRBD2 (5 bases). The CDR3 spans 13 residues. Germline loops: CDR1 DFQATT, CDR2 SNEGSKA (reference sequence). The V gene lost 4 bases and the J gene lost 3 bases, with 13 bases spanning the gap.

The V call is TRBV10-3, the J call TRBJ2-7, with 7 bases that match TRBD1. CDR1 is ENHRY and CDR2 is SYGVKD in the germline V gene. Trimming removed 8 bases from V and 2 bases from J; junction bases left unmatched: 12. This CDR3 comprises 15 residues. The CDR3 DNA follows: TGTGCCATCGGCCAGACAGGGCCGTTCCCCTACGAGCAGTACTTC. The encoded protein is CAIGQTGPFPYEQYF.

The rearrangement links TRBV7-6 to TRBJ1-4; D unresolved. V was shortened by 5 bases and J by 8 bases, with 15 bases between the two germline ends. Germline CDR1 and CDR2: SGHVS and FNYEAQ. The CDR3 is 14 amino acids. The CDR3 spells CASSPLPDGEKLFF. CDR3 nucleotide sequence: TGTGCCAGCAGCCCTCTTCCGGATGGGGAAAAACTGTTTTTT.

This clonotype came up once. The chain couples TRBV10-3 to TRBJ2-7; 10 bases are shared with TRBD2. J lost 0 bases, V lost 10 bases, and 6 bases had no gene match. There are 14 residues in the CDR3. CDR1 is ENHRY, CDR2 SYGVKD, per germline. CDR3 nucleotide sequence: TGTGCCAGCACCGAGCGGGGGGGCTCCTACGAGCAGTACTTC. Its protein product is CASTERGGSYEQYF.

The sample holds many counts of this clonotype. The junction and the germline gene differ at one end; a read error may be behind it. The chain joins TRBV19 to TRBJ2-7, with TRBD1 identical over 8 bases. Germline V gene sequence: CDR1 LNHDA, CDR2 SQIVND (reference sequence). CDR3 size: 13 residues. This chain's CDR3 is CASPDREKGEQHF. CDR3 nucleotide sequence: TGTGCCAGCCCGGACAGGGAGAAAGGCGAGCAGCACTTC.

V and J are TRBV11-3 and TRBJ2-5; D not certain. CDR3 size: 12 residues. The germline V and J ends were trimmed by 0 bases and 4 bases, with 3 bases remaining between them. Germline CDR1 SGHNT, CDR2 YENEEA. CDR3 in amino acids: CASSLDSETQYF. DNA for the CDR3: TGTGCCAGCAGCTTAGACTCAGAGACCCAGTACTTC. Combining the CDR3 with reference TRBV11-3 and TRBJ2-5 gives the whole variable domain EAGVVQSPRYKIIEKKQPVAFWCNPISGHNTLYWYLQNLGQGPELLIRYENEEAVDDSQLPKDRFSAERLKGVDSTLKIQPAELGDSAVYLCASSLDSETQYFGPGTRLLVL.

This chain uses TRBV6-5 with TRBJ2-5; a possible D gene is TRBD2 (5 bases). Germline assignment: CDR1 MNHEY and CDR2 SVGAGI. V shed 0 bases and J shed 4 bases, with 9 bases lying between them. There are 14 residues in the CDR3. The CDR3 protein is CASSYSRARETQYF. CDR3 coding DNA: TGTGCCAGCAGTTACTCGAGGGCGAGAGAGACCCAGTACTTC.

In the case of this clonotype: A clone one base away is much larger, so this may be a read error. The rearrangement joins TRBV21-1 to TRBJ2-2. TRBV21-1 corresponds to a pseudogene. This CDR3 has 14 residues. CDR3 region: CASSARWNTGELFF. The CDR3 DNA sequence: TGTGCCAGCAGCGCCAGATGGAACACCGGGGAGCTGTTTTTT.

In its sample, this clonotype was seen many times. A much larger clone differs by one base, so this may be a read error. For the CDR3, the DNA is TGTGTCATCGGCGGGGACCCCCCGACAAACTATGGCTACACCTTC. Its translation is CVIGGDPPTNYGYTF. The chain combines TRBV10-3 with TRBJ1-2; a possible D gene is TRBD1 (5 bases). The CDR3 is 15 residues long. The germline V gene encodes CDR1 ENHRY and CDR2 SYGVKD.

There are many counts of this clonotype. The chain recombines TRBV5-1 with TRBJ2-5; the D is unclear. This CDR3 comprises 14 residues. Germline V gene lookup returns CDR1 SGHRS and CDR2 YFSETQ. Between the trimmed V and J ends, which lost 4 bases and 5 bases, there was a span of 15 bases. The CDR3 here is CASSLGSLLETQYF. As DNA, the CDR3 is TGCGCCAGCAGCCTTGGGTCCCTATTGGAGACCCAGTACTTC.

This clonotype was counted a few times. The chain couples TRBV7-9 to TRBJ2-5; 11 positions match TRBD2. The germline V gene encodes CDR1 SEHNR and CDR2 FQNEAQ (reference sequence). Trimming took 5 bases from V and 4 from J; bases not matched to a gene: 9. This CDR3 is 16 amino acids long. CDR3 in DNA: TGTGCCAGCAGCGACCCGACTAGCGGGATAGGAGAGACCCAGTACTTC. Translating it yields CASSDPTSGIGETQYF.

The rearrangement links TRBV9 to TRBJ1-3; D is uncertain. The CDR3 is made up of 15 amino acids. Germline assignment: CDR1 SGDLS and CDR2 YYNGEE. With 5 bases removed from V and 0 bases from J, the gap between germline ends came to 12 bases. The CDR3 coding sequence is TGTGCCAGCAGTTACTTGCCAGACTCTGGAAACACCATATATTTT. Protein: CASSYLPDSGNTIYF.

This clonotype was observed many times. This chain joins TRBV20-1 and TRBJ2-5; TRBD2 aligns across 8 bases. Germline V lookup: CDR1 DFQATT, CDR2 SNEGSKA (reference sequence). This CDR3 comprises 12 residues. The V and J ends lost 2 bases and 5 bases, in that order; junction bases with no gene match: 1. DNA for the CDR3: TGCAGTGCTAGACGGGGGGGGGAGACCCAGTACTTC. This sequence encodes CSARRGGETQYF.

Many counts were recorded for this clonotype. The chain uses TRBV2 and TRBJ2-2; 7 nucleotides align to TRBD1. The CDR3 loop spans 16 amino acids. V lost 10 bases, J lost 3 bases, and 14 bases stayed unmatched. Germline CDR1 is SNHLY and CDR2 is FYNNEI. CDR3 region: CATRGRDSADTGELFF. CDR3 in DNA: TGTGCCACCAGAGGTCGGGACAGCGCGGACACCGGGGAGCTGTTTTTT.